The present T cell receptor beta chain was sequenced within a study of blood T cell repertoires in COVID-19. Study at large: Sample material is recorded as cDNA or gDNA derived from T cells, B-cell-depleted T cells, or PBMCs.

This CDR3 comprises 15 residues. Between the trimmed V and J ends, which lost 0 bases and 7 bases, there was a span of 15 bases. Looked up from germline, CDR1 is SGHKS and CDR2 is YYEKEE (reference sequence). Authors' methods: Reference gene primer amplification gave estimated nucleated cell counts. Assay: immunoSEQ multiplex PCR; the TCRdb copy retains only in-frame clones and omits some. That table furnishes V, J and clone size, whereas the DNA furnished D and trimming. The table lists roughly 210,000 clones, approximately 90% of them singletons, with about 1.8% in the top ten. This chain uses TRBV5-5 with TRBJ2-3; D is possibly TRBD2 (5 bases). Sequenced sample: peripheral blood. The sequence derives from a man between 65 and 85 years old with acute or convalescent COVID-19. The CDR3 bases are TGTGCCAGCAGCTTGGATCGGGGTCTGGGCTATACGCAGTATTTT. Translating gives CASSLDRGLGYTQYF.